This TCR beta chain was captured in a study of CD8 T cells in Susac syndrome. Trimming cost V 2 bases and J 3 bases, with 16 bases left between them. The germline gives CDR1 MNHNY, CDR2 SVGAGI (reference sequence). CDR3 length equals 16 residues. Reverse transcription of roughly 0.5 to 1 ug RNA used random hexamers. A single record per CDR3 protein comes from TCRdb applying MiXCR to the immunoSEQ multiplex PCR reads. The table lists under 200,000 distinct CDR3 sequences, roughly 95% of them singletons. The rearrangement joins TRBV6-6 to TRBJ2-5; possibly TRBD1 or TRBD2 for D (5 bases each). This clonotype was sampled from a human donor in good health. The specimen was CD4+ T cells from PBMCs. CDR3 nucleotides: TGTGCCAGCAGTTACGAGCAGGGAGATTTAAAAGAGACCCAGTACTTC. Translation gives CASSYEQGDLKETQYF.